This TCR beta chain was recovered during a study of T cells in localized non-small cell lung cancer. Repertoires were generated with immunoSEQ multiplex PCR, while TCRdb's copy carries only in-frame clones and drops some. The table records more than 70,000 clones, roughly four fifths of them present only once. With respect to this clone: What it recognizes is unknown.

Germline assignment: CDR1 SGHRS and CDR2 YFSETQ. This CDR3 contains 13 residues. The V gene lost 1 base and the J gene lost 5 bases, with 7 bases spanning the gap. Study results and limitations: Those with higher blood T cell density had longer overall survival.

This TCR was sampled from a man between 35 and 75 years old with stage I lung adenocarcinoma. V usage is TRBV5-1 and J usage is TRBJ2-1, with D unresolved. Sequences were derived from peripheral blood, sampled before any cancer treatment. The chain's CDR3 is CASSLMGHNEQFF. CDR3 DNA: TGCGCCAGCAGCTTGATGGGCCACAATGAGCAGTTCTTC.